This entry lists 9 T cell receptor beta chains sequenced from one sample in a study of T cells in Graves' hyperthyroidism and ophthalmopathy. TCR beta CDR3 region amplification was performed from RNA transcripts. The TCR CDR3 first-round RT-PCR relied on the HTBI primer set. TCRdb itself ran the multiplex PCR reads through MiXCR, one entry per CDR3 protein. This sample has about 420,000 distinct CDR3 sequences, with around 13% found just once. Sequences were obtained from blood. The receptors come from a woman in her late teens or twenties with Graves' hyperthyroidism.

The chain is built from TRBV4-1 and TRBJ2-3; D gene uncertain. This CDR3 is 13 amino acids long. Germline CDR1 and CDR2: MGHRA and YSYEKL. V lost 2 bases to trimming and J lost 0 bases, with 3 bases between them. The CDR3 reads CASSQLSTDTQYF. Here the CDR3 DNA reads TGCGCCAGCAGCCAACTGAGCACAGATACGCAGTATTTT.

In its sample, this clonotype was seen many times. The chain joins TRBV7-2 to TRBJ2-7, with no clear D. Germline values: CDR1 SGHTA, CDR2 FQGNSA. V was pared by 0 bases and J by 1 base, with 4 bases between. CDR3 size: 13 residues. CDR3 coding DNA: TGTGCCAGCAGCTTAGCTAAATCCTACGAGCAGTACTTC. Translated, it gives CASSLAKSYEQYF. The whole variable domain, filled in from reference TRBV7-2 and TRBJ2-7, reads GAGVSQSPSNKVTEKGKDVELRCDPISGHTALYWYRQSLGQGLEFLIYFQGNSAPDKSGLPSDRFSAERTGGSVSTLTIQRTQQEDSAVYLCASSLAKSYEQYFGPGTRLTVT.

A few counts support this clonotype. The V call is TRBV9, the J call TRBJ2-7, with 14 bases fitting TRBD2. V shed 0 bases, J shed 8 bases, and the junction held 10 bases outside the gene matches. The CDR3 has 17 amino acids. CDR1 and CDR2 (germline): SGDLS, YYNGEE. The CDR3 protein is CASSVGGLAGEGGQQYF. The CDR3 nucleotides are TGTGCCAGCAGCGTAGGGGGACTAGCGGGAGAAGGGGGCCAGCAGTACTTC.

As to this clonotype: Possible read error: a much larger clone is one base away. The conserved closing phenylalanine or tryptophan is absent in this CDR3, likely reflecting a read error. The gene calls are TRBV20-1 and TRBJ2-7; tentatively, D is TRBD1 (6 bases). V was pared by 2 bases and J by 2 bases, with 13 bases between. Germline CDR1 and CDR2: DFQATT and SNEGSKA (reference sequence). This CDR3 is built from 14 residues. The CDR3 DNA reads TGCAGTGCTAGACAGGGGCCATCCACCTACGAGCAGTACCTC. Translated: CSARQGPSTYEQYL.

This clonotype has just a few counts. CDR3 sequence (DNA): TGTGCCAGCTCACCACCCCTACAGGGGGCGTACAATGAGCAGTTCTTC. Translating it yields CASSPPLQGAYNEQFF. This sequence joins TRBV18 and TRBJ2-1; 9 positions match TRBD1. The V and J ends lost 0 bases and 4 bases, in that order; junction bases with no gene match: 4. The germline V gene encodes CDR1 KGHSH and CDR2 LQKENI. This CDR3 has 16 residues.

In its sample, this clonotype was seen a few times. The chain joins TRBV6-1 to TRBJ2-2; D is unresolved. This CDR3 contains 15 residues. With 6 bases removed from V and 7 bases from J, the gap between germline ends came to 18 bases. Germline CDR1 is MNHNS and CDR2 is SASEGT. For the CDR3, the DNA is TGTGCCAGCAGAGTCGGAGTAGTAAGGATCGGGGAGCTGTTTTTT. Translation gives CASRVGVVRIGELFF.

In its sample, this clonotype was seen many times. The J gene is TRBJ2-7, the V gene TRBV28, with TRBD1 matching over 9 bases. J gave up 2 bases and V 6 bases, and 11 bases lay outside the gene matches. Germline V gene data show CDR1 as MDHEN and CDR2 as SYDVKM. CDR3 size: 16 residues. CDR3 sequence reads: CASRPLGTGSPYEQYF. The CDR3 nucleotides are TGTGCCAGCAGACCCCTGGGGACAGGGTCTCCCTACGAGCAGTACTTC.

The CDR3 coding sequence is TGCAGTGCTAGAAAGGACAGGGGGGCGGATCAAGGGTCCCAGTACTTC. Amino acid sequence: CSARKDRGADQGSQYF. This chain links TRBV20-1 with TRBJ2-5, with 10 positions matching TRBD1. This CDR3 contains 16 residues. V lost 2 bases, J lost 9 bases, and 15 bases stayed unmatched. Germline CDR1 and CDR2: DFQATT and SNEGSKA (reference sequence).

This clonotype was observed a handful of times. The rearrangement links TRBV20-1 to TRBJ2-7, with D perhaps TRBD2 (7 bases). The CDR3 extends over 14 amino acids. CDR1 and CDR2 from the germline V gene are DFQATT and SNEGSKA (reference sequence). Deletions cut 7 bases from V and 1 base from J, with 17 bases between. The CDR3 bases are TGCAGTGTTGCCGAAAGGGGGGGATCCTACGAGCAGTACTTC. Amino acid sequence: CSVAERGGSYEQYF.